The 3 T cell receptor beta chains below were found in one sample sequenced in a study of blood T cell repertoires in COVID-19. Sequencing was performed with immunoSEQ multiplex PCR; in TCRdb, only in-frame clones are kept and a portion is missing. The repertoire holds about 250,000 clones, with about 91% as singletons. Sequencing used peripheral blood. These receptors originate from a woman between 25 and 40 years old with COVID-19, enrolled during active disease.

The chain links TRBV11-2 to TRBJ1-2, with D maybe TRBD1 (6 bases). This CDR3 comprises 13 residues. Germline V gene sequence: CDR1 SGHAT, CDR2 FQNNGV. V dropped 2 bases and J dropped 7 bases, with 11 bases sitting between them. The CDR3 nucleotides read TGTGCCAGCAGCTTAAGGGGGTCGGTTGGCTACACCTTC. This codes for CASSLRGSVGYTF.

The chain combines TRBV14 with TRBJ2-7; tentative D call: TRBD1 (6 bases). The CDR3 is made up of 14 amino acids. The V end lost 5 bases, the J end lost 2 bases, and 13 bases lay between the germline ends. Germline V gene sequence: CDR1 SGHDN, CDR2 FVKESK. The CDR3 DNA follows: TGTGCCAGCAGCTCTACGAGGGACACCTACGAGCAGTACGTC. Its translation is CASSSTRDTYEQYV.

The chain carries TRBV12-3 or TRBV12-4 and TRBJ2-7; no firm D call. The length of the CDR3 is 12 residues. The germline V and J ends were trimmed by 4 bases and 3 bases, with 7 bases remaining between them. As DNA, the CDR3 is TGTGCCAGCAGTTCCAACTTCTACGAGCAGTACTTC. This translates into CASSSNFYEQYF.